This record looks at one T cell receptor beta chain sequence and its context. The target antigen is unknown. A clone one base away is much larger, so this may be a read error. This sample is drawn from a study of T cells in Graves' hyperthyroidism and ophthalmopathy. Whole-study results and caveats: Onset of ophthalmopathy came a median 6.5 months after the model predicted it.

In germline, CDR1 is SGHAT, CDR2 FQNNGV. V gave up 5 bases and J gave up 7 bases; unmatched junction bases: 11. The CDR3 runs 15 residues. Amplification yielded TCR beta CDR3 regions, with RNA transcripts as the source. First-round RT-PCR with HTBI primers amplified the TCR CDR3 region. In TCRdb, the multiplex PCR reads were re-called with MiXCR into one record per CDR3 protein. The table records about 640,000 distinct CDR3 sequences, around 21% of them present only once. Subjects with ophthalmopathy showed a Clinical Activity Score no lower than 3, a NOSPECS grade no lower than 4, and a duration shorter than 3 months.

Input material: blood. The TCR was taken from a man aged 25-40 years with Graves' ophthalmopathy. The V gene is TRBV11-2, the J gene TRBJ2-5; 9 bases are shared with TRBD1. CDR3 nucleotide sequence: TGTGCCAGCAGCCACCCGGGACAGGGAGCTGGGACCCAGTACTTC. Translated, it gives CASSHPGQGAGTQYF.